These 17 T cell receptor beta chains originate from one sample sequenced in a study of T cells after yellow fever vaccination. TCRdb re-called the 5' RACE reads with MiXCR, one entry per CDR3 protein. The repertoire includes 150,000 to 200,000 distinct CDR3 sequences, 6% to 7.5% of them detected once, and roughly 2.5% sits in the top ten. This specimen consisted of CD4+ T cells sorted from PBMCs, obtained 5 days after the first yellow fever vaccination. These receptors were obtained from a man between 18 and 35 years old who received the YFV17D yellow fever vaccine.

The table lists this clonotype with many counts. The chain employs TRBV5-1 and TRBJ2-3; D perhaps matches TRBD1 (5 bases). Germline V CDR1 and CDR2: SGHRS, YFSETQ. CDR3 length: 14 amino acids. Trimming removed 1 base at V and 1 base at J, with 7 bases between. CDR3 sequence reads: CASSLTGRTDTQYF. CDR3 bases: TGCGCCAGCAGCTTGACAGGCCGCACAGATACGCAGTATTTT.

As DNA, the CDR3 is TGTGCCAGCAGTTCCGGGACAGGGAGGGCCACAGATACGCAGTATTTT. Its protein product is CASSSGTGRATDTQYF. The gene calls are TRBV7-7 and TRBJ2-3; 9 positions agree with TRBD1. The CDR3 spans 16 residues. V trimming: 6 bases; J trimming: 2 bases; junction bases outside the gene matches: 9. CDR1 and CDR2 from the germline V gene are SSHAT and FNYEAQ (reference sequence).

Ten or more counts support this clonotype. V usage is TRBV7-2 and J usage is TRBJ2-7; the D is unclear. This CDR3 has 13 amino acids. The V and J ends lost 1 base and 5 bases respectively, with 9 bases between them. Germline values: CDR1 SGHTA, CDR2 FQGNSA. The DNA of the CDR3 is TGTGCCAGCAGCTTAGATCCGACGAACGAGCAGTACGTC. Translated: CASSLDPTNEQYV.

J is TRBJ2-3 and V is TRBV9, with unresolved D. The V and J ends lost 0 bases and 4 bases respectively, with 9 bases between them. The germline V gene has CDR1 SGDLS and CDR2 YYNGEE. This CDR3 contains 14 residues. The CDR3 region is CASSVDLWADTQYF. CDR3 nucleotides: TGTGCCAGCAGCGTAGATCTATGGGCAGATACGCAGTATTTT.

This clonotype was found a few times. This chain uses TRBV28 with TRBJ1-2; D call uncertain. The CDR3 is 13 amino acids. Trimming took 6 bases from V and 4 from J, leaving 12 bases between them. CDR1 is MDHEN, CDR2 SYDVKM, per germline. Here the CDR3 reads CASRTGTSYGYTF. CDR3 DNA: TGTGCCAGCAGGACCGGTACTTCCTATGGCTACACCTTC.

This clonotype occurred a few times. The chain recombines TRBV6-1 with TRBJ1-1; weak D call: TRBD1 (5 bases). Deletions cut 8 bases from V and 0 bases from J, with 19 bases between. CDR3 size: 16 residues. Germline values: CDR1 MNHNS, CDR2 SASEGT. The chain's CDR3 is CASLGHYPLMNTEAFF. CDR3 nucleotides: TGTGCCAGCCTGGGGCACTACCCACTCATGAACACTGAAGCTTTCTTT.

The sample holds many counts of this clonotype. The chain joins TRBV20-1 to TRBJ2-1; 10 nucleotides align to TRBD2. The CDR3 has 14 amino acids. V dropped 5 bases and J dropped 6; count of bases not matched to a gene: 7. Germline CDR1 is DFQATT and CDR2 is SNEGSKA (reference sequence). The CDR3 bases are TGCAGTGCTTTAGCGGGGGGACGACCCAATGAGCAGTTCTTC. It yields the protein CSALAGGRPNEQFF.

This clonotype came up many times. The rearrangement uses TRBV5-6 and TRBJ2-7, with D perhaps TRBD1 (5 bases). Germline CDR1 reads SGHDT; CDR2 reads YYEEEE. V was shortened by 4 bases and J by 3 bases, with 11 bases between the two germline ends. The CDR3 has 13 residues. The CDR3 protein is CASSRVDSYEQYV. The CDR3 coding sequence is TGTGCCAGCAGCCGGGTAGACAGCTACGAGCAGTACGTC.

This clonotype was recorded many times. This sequence joins TRBV5-1 and TRBJ2-1; D perhaps matches TRBD2 (5 bases). This CDR3 is 14 amino acids long. V lost 0 bases, J lost 9 bases, and 13 bases lay in between. Per the germline V gene, CDR1 is SGHRS and CDR2 is YFSETQ. The CDR3 is CASSLGPFAGEQFF. The CDR3 DNA reads TGCGCCAGCAGCTTGGGTCCTTTCGCGGGTGAGCAGTTCTTC.

This clonotype was detected a few times. V is TRBV6-5 and J is TRBJ1-5; D unclear. Germline V gene lookup returns CDR1 MNHEY and CDR2 SVGAGI. CDR3 length: 14 amino acids. V lost 2 bases and J lost 4, with 9 bases in between. The DNA of the CDR3 is TGTGCCAGCAGTTACATGGGGTTAAATCAGCCCCAGCATTTT. It translates to CASSYMGLNQPQHF.

Only a few counts were recorded for this clonotype. The chain uses TRBV25-1 and TRBJ2-1; TRBD2 matches 7 bases. This CDR3 has 15 residues. Losses at the gene ends were 6 bases for V and 10 bases for J; bases not matched to a gene: 15. Per the germline V gene, CDR1 is MGHDK and CDR2 is SYGVNS. The CDR3 loop is CASSVAGDALREQFF. The CDR3 bases are TGTGCCAGCAGCGTAGCGGGCGACGCCCTTAGGGAGCAGTTCTTC. Using reference TRBV25-1 and TRBJ2-1 for the parts outside the CDR3, the full variable domain is EADIYQTPRYLVIGTGKKITLECSQTMGHDKMYWYQQDPGMELHLIHYSYGVNSTEKGDLSSESTVSRIRTEHFPLTLESARPSHTSQYLCASSVAGDALREQFFGPGTRLTVL.

A few counts support this clonotype. The chain recombines TRBV5-5 with TRBJ2-3; D might be TRBD2 (6 bases). The V and J ends lost 4 bases and 5 bases respectively, with 20 bases between them. The CDR3 sequence is 16 residues long. Germline V lookup: CDR1 SGHKS, CDR2 YYEKEE (reference sequence). This chain's CDR3 is CASSPGTVLMQDTQYF. In nucleotides, the CDR3 is TGTGCCAGCAGCCCAGGGACTGTTCTCATGCAAGATACGCAGTATTTT.

This clonotype occurred many times. This chain links TRBV4-1 with TRBJ1-4; no definite D call. The CDR3 runs 13 residues. V gave up 0 bases and J gave up 8 bases, with 7 bases separating them. The V gene's germline CDR1 is MGHRA and CDR2 YSYEKL. CDR3 coding DNA: TGCGCCAGCAGCCAAGATTCTGTCGAAAAACTGTTTTTT. It translates to CASSQDSVEKLFF.

The sample holds many counts of this clonotype. V and J are TRBV15 and TRBJ1-4; D may be TRBD1 (6 bases). Germline V gene lookup returns CDR1 LNHNV and CDR2 YYDKDF (reference sequence). Trimming took off 1 base at V and 7 bases at J, with 13 bases between the two ends. The CDR3 is made up of 15 amino acids. CDR3 residues: CATSRVGGAGEKLFF. The CDR3 DNA sequence: TGTGCCACCAGCAGAGTGGGGGGCGCCGGTGAAAAACTGTTTTTT.

This clonotype occurred a few times. The chain links TRBV12-3 or TRBV12-4 to TRBJ2-3; D uncertain. V lost 7 bases to trimming and J lost 4 bases, with 6 bases between them. The CDR3 sequence is 11 residues long. The CDR3 loop is CASNAADTQYF. The CDR3 region has the DNA TGTGCCAGCAATGCGGCAGATACGCAGTATTTT.

The rearrangement uses TRBV11-2 and TRBJ2-2; D might be TRBD2 (6 bases). Looked up from germline, CDR1 is SGHAT and CDR2 is FQNNGV. The CDR3 covers 14 residues. Trimming took off 4 bases at V and 7 bases at J, with 13 bases between the two ends. The CDR3 bases are TGTGCCAGCAGCTCCCTGGGGAGGCGCGGGGAGCTGTTTTTT. Its protein is CASSSLGRRGELFF.

This clonotype has ten or more counts. This chain joins TRBV5-6 and TRBJ2-7; D is perhaps TRBD1 or TRBD2 (5 bases each). Germline V gene data show CDR1 as SGHDT and CDR2 as YYEEEE. V dropped 3 bases and J dropped 2 bases, with 12 bases sitting between them. CDR3 length equals 14 residues. CDR3 residues: CASSSGPSPYEQYV. CDR3 sequence (DNA): TGTGCCAGCAGCTCGGGACCCTCCCCCTACGAGCAGTACGTC.